The source of this TCR beta chain is a study of tumor and adjacent non-tumor tissue in lung cancer. The overall study: The cohort had around twelve adenocarcinoma, a couple of squamous cell and 1 small cell patients.

No cell sorting was done before RNA was extracted from the tissue. On this clonotype: The target antigen is unknown. At one boundary the junction diverges from the germline segment, which might be a read error.

Overall study findings and caveats: Compared with tumor, normal lung showed significantly lower TCR diversity. Normal lung showed higher cumulative top 100 clone frequency than tumor.

TCRbeta libraries were built with three rounds of nested PCR, modified from ARM-PCR. Via MiXCR, TCRdb re-called the multiplex PCR reads, giving one row per CDR3 protein. The table has roughly 81,000 distinct CDR3 sequences, 61% seen once. Sequenced material: lung tumor tissue. The TCR comes from a man in his 70s with non-small cell lung cancer.

CDR3 in DNA: TGTGCCAGCTACGAGGCAGGACAGGGCTACGGGCAGTACTTC. Translated: CASYEAGQGYGQYF. The chain recombines TRBV5-8 with TRBJ2-7; 8 nucleotides agree with TRBD1. Looked up from germline, CDR1 is SGHTS and CDR2 is YDEGEE. The CDR3 sequence is 14 residues long.